A single sample gave rise to the 19 T cell receptor beta chains below, sequenced in a study of cytomegalovirus exposure and HLA in healthy donors. Researchers ran the PCR with 60 Vbeta and 13 Jbeta primers. Using immunoSEQ multiplex PCR, the repertoire was profiled, and TCRdb retains in-frame clones only, with some absent. The sample lists 130,000 or so clones, 82% occurring once. The sample taken for sequencing was PBMCs. Receptors were obtained from a woman aged 18 to 35 in good health and CMV-seronegative.

The chain has TRBV4-1 and TRBJ1-2; D is unresolved. V lost 0 bases, J lost 4 bases, and 15 bases lay in between. The CDR3 consists of 16 residues. In germline, CDR1 is MGHRA, CDR2 YSYEKL. CDR3 DNA: TGCGCCAGCAGCCAAGAGTCGACCGGGGTTGGCTATGGCTACACCTTC. Its protein is CASSQESTGVGYGYTF.

The CDR3 loop reads CASTPRGTGFHEQYF. The CDR3 coding sequence is TGTGCCAGCACCCCCCGGGGGACAGGGTTCCACGAGCAGTACTTC. The chain uses TRBV27 and TRBJ2-5; TRBD1 matches 9 bases. The J call is uncertain, as TRBJ2-7 better fits the DNA end. CDR1 is MNHEY, CDR2 SMNVEV, per germline (reference sequence). The CDR3 has 15 residues.

The chain combines TRBV5-6 with TRBJ2-7; TRBD1 might be the D (6 bases). Per the germline V gene, CDR1 is SGHDT and CDR2 is YYEEEE. This CDR3 contains 13 residues. V was trimmed by 4 bases and J by 0 bases, leaving 8 bases between them. The CDR3 is CASSPGHSYEQYF. In nucleotides, the CDR3 is TGTGCCAGCAGCCCGGGACACTCCTACGAGCAGTACTTC.

This clone was seen just once. The chain joins TRBV27 to TRBJ2-6; no firm D call. Germline CDR1 reads MNHEY; CDR2 reads SMNVEV (reference sequence). The V and J ends lost 6 bases and 1 base respectively, with 16 bases between them. The CDR3 is 17 amino acids. CDR3 in amino acids: CASSPIDSRSGANVLTF. CDR3 bases: TGTGCCAGCAGCCCTATAGATTCAAGATCTGGGGCCAACGTCCTGACTTTC.

The chain employs TRBV6-1 and TRBJ2-2; 8 bases fit TRBD1. This CDR3 is built from 15 residues. V was clipped by 4 bases and J by 5 bases; unmatched bases: 6. Germline assignment: CDR1 MNHNS and CDR2 SASEGT. CDR3 DNA sequence: TGTGCCAGCAGTGGGGGACAGGCAGGGACCGGGGAGCTGTTTTTT. Translation gives CASSGGQAGTGELFF.

The J gene is TRBJ2-2, the V gene TRBV2; the D gene is possibly TRBD2 (5 bases). In germline, CDR1 is SNHLY, CDR2 FYNNEI. The CDR3 consists of 16 residues. The V and J ends lost 6 bases and 7 bases respectively, with 21 bases between them. The CDR3 DNA is TGTGCCAGCAGCCCAAATCCGGGGTCCTACGACGGGGAGCTGTTTTTT. Protein: CASSPNPGSYDGELFF.

With regard to this clone: Germline and junction disagree at one end, which may indicate a read error. The genes are TRBV7-6 and TRBJ2-1; D not certain. The CDR3 runs 15 residues. The germline CDR1 and CDR2 sequences are SGHVS and FNYEAQ. CDR3 DNA sequence: TGTGCCAGCAGCTTAGATGCGGCCTCCTTCAATGAGCAGTTCTTC. Encoded protein: CASSLDAASFNEQFF.

This clone was picked up a small number of times. The genes are TRBV5-6 and TRBJ1-2, with D tentatively TRBD1 (6 bases). Germline V gene data show CDR1 as SGHDT and CDR2 as YYEEEE. Deletions cut 4 bases from V and 7 bases from J, with 20 bases between. The CDR3 has 15 amino acids. The CDR3 is CASSTFTGKGSGYTF. In DNA, the CDR3 is TGTGCCAGCAGCACATTCACAGGGAAGGGTTCTGGCTACACCTTC.

This clone was counted a single time. The genes are TRBV7-2 and TRBJ1-5; possibly TRBD1 for D (5 bases). V gave up 5 bases and J gave up 4 bases, with 24 bases separating them. The CDR3 has 18 residues. Germline V gene data show CDR1 as SGHTA and CDR2 as FQGNSA. Written as DNA, the CDR3 is TGTGCCAGCAGCCCCCAACGGGCGGGGAGCGGGGCTAATCAGCCCCAGCATTTT. It translates to CASSPQRAGSGANQPQHF.

The rearrangement links TRBV29-1 to TRBJ1-1; TRBD1 matches 7 bases. Germline CDR1 SQVTM, CDR2 ANQGSEA. V gave up 7 bases and J gave up 9 bases; unmatched junction bases: 17. The CDR3 consists of 14 residues. CDR3 DNA sequence: TGCAGCGCCCTGACCGGGACAGTTATTTTCAAAGCTTTCTTT. This sequence encodes CSALTGTVIFKAFF.

This clone was seen only a few times. The chain employs TRBV18 and TRBJ2-2; D ambiguous. The CDR3 extends over 15 amino acids. V dropped 7 bases and J dropped 6 bases, with 18 bases sitting between them. Per germline, CDR1 KGHSH and CDR2 LQKENI. CDR3 DNA sequence: TGTGCCAGCTGCCCCCGACCCCCTCGGGCCGGGGAGCTGTTTTTT. It codes for CASCPRPPRAGELFF.

This chain connects TRBV5-1 to TRBJ2-1; 7 bases agree with TRBD2. This CDR3 comprises 14 residues. Germline V gene data show CDR1 as SGHRS and CDR2 as YFSETQ. The V and J ends lost 4 bases and 3 bases, in that order; junction bases with no gene match: 4. The chain's CDR3 is CASSPSGIYNEQFF. In nucleotides, the CDR3 is TGCGCCAGCAGCCCTAGCGGAATCTACAATGAGCAGTTCTTC.

The chain carries TRBV19 and TRBJ1-2; the D gene is possibly TRBD1 (6 bases). The length of the CDR3 is 15 residues. Trimming took 4 bases from V and 5 from J, leaving 17 bases between them. Germline V gene sequence: CDR1 LNHDA, CDR2 SQIVND (reference sequence). Here the CDR3 DNA reads TGTGCCAGTAGTAAACAGGGCCTCGGAACGTATGGCTACACCTTC. This translates into CASSKQGLGTYGYTF.

In the case of this clone: At one end the junction does not follow the germline gene, possibly because of a read error. J is TRBJ1-2 and V is TRBV5-5; 8 bases align to TRBD1. This CDR3 contains 19 residues. The V gene's germline CDR1 is SGHKS and CDR2 YYEKEE (reference sequence). The CDR3 region is CASSLGAGQGPNANYGCTF. As DNA, the CDR3 is TGTGCCAGCAGCTTGGGTGCAGGACAGGGCCCGAATGCTAACTATGGCTGCACCTTC.

This chain links TRBV5-6 with TRBJ2-7, with a possible D match to TRBD2 (5 bases). Germline CDR1 is SGHDT and CDR2 is YYEEEE. V lost 5 bases and J lost 2, with 11 bases in between. The CDR3 totals 13 residues. Here the CDR3 DNA reads TGTGCCAGCAGGAGGAGGACGGCCTACGAGCAGTACTTC. It codes for CASRRRTAYEQYF.

The rearrangement uses TRBV6-5 and TRBJ2-1, with D tentatively TRBD1 (6 bases). The V end was cut by 6 bases, the J end by 0 bases, with 12 bases between. The CDR3 is 15 amino acids. Germline assignment: CDR1 MNHEY and CDR2 SVGAGI. The CDR3: CASSTDRSSYNEQFF. The CDR3 DNA reads TGTGCCAGCAGCACCGACAGGAGCTCCTACAATGAGCAGTTCTTC.

The chain has TRBV16 and TRBJ1-1; 7 bases align to TRBD1. The V gene end was trimmed by 7 bases and the J gene end by 1 base; junction bases not matched to a gene: 3. The germline V gene has CDR1 KGHSY and CDR2 FQNENV. The length of the CDR3 is 13 residues. Here the CDR3 reads CASMPGGNTEAFF. The CDR3 region has the DNA TGTGCCAGCATGCCAGGGGGGAACACTGAAGCTTTCTTT. The full variable domain, rest sourced from reference TRBV16 and TRBJ1-1, is GEEVAQTPKHLVRGEGQKAKLYCAPIKGHSYVFWYQQVLKNEFKFLISFQNENVFDETGMPKERFSAKCLPNSPCSLEIQATKLEDSAVYFCASMPGGNTEAFFGQGTRLTVV.

The chain links TRBV5-1 to TRBJ2-7, with D possibly matching TRBD1 (6 bases). Germline CDR1 reads SGHRS; CDR2 reads YFSETQ. Trimming removed 0 bases from V and 5 bases from J, with 15 bases in between. This CDR3 is 15 amino acids long. This CDR3 is CASSLVGRGVDEQYF. CDR3 sequence (DNA): TGCGCCAGCAGCTTGGTTGGCAGGGGAGTAGACGAGCAGTACTTC.

The chain has TRBV6-1 and TRBJ1-2; 10 bases map to TRBD1. The CDR3 loop spans 15 amino acids. Germline V gives CDR1 MNHNS, CDR2 SASEGT. V was pared by 2 bases and J by 2 bases, with 2 bases of the junction left unmatched. In DNA form, the CDR3 reads TGTGCCAGCAGTGAAAGACAGGGGGCCAACTATGGCTACACCTTC. Translating gives CASSERQGANYGYTF.